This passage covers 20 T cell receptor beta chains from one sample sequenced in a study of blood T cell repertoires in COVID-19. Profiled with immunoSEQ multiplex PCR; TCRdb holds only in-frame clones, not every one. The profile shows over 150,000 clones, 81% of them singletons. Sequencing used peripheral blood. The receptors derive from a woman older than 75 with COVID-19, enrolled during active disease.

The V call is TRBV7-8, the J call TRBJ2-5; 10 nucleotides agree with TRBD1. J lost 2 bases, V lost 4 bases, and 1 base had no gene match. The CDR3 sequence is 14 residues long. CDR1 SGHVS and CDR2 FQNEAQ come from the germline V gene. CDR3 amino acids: CASSSDRGQETQYF. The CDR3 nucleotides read TGTGCCAGCAGCTCGGACAGGGGGCAAGAGACCCAGTACTTC.

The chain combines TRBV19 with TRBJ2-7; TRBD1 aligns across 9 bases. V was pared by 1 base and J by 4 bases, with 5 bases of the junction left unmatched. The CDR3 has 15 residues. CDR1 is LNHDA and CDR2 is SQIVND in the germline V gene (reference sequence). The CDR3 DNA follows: TGTGCCAGTAGTATAGCCGGGACAGGGATTTACGAGCAGTACTTC. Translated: CASSIAGTGIYEQYF.

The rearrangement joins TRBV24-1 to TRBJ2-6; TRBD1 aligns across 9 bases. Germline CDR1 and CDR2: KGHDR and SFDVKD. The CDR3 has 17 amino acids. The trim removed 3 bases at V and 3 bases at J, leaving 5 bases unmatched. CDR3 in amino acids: CATSDNRGRNGANVLTF. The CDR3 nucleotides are TGTGCCACCAGTGATAACAGGGGGCGAAATGGGGCCAACGTCCTGACTTTC.

CDR3 sequence: CASRTRQNQYEQYF. CDR3 nucleotides: TGTGCCAGCAGGACGCGACAGAATCAGTACGAGCAGTACTTC. This chain uses TRBV6-5 with TRBJ2-7; D is perhaps TRBD1 (5 bases). Trimming cost V 6 bases and J 4 bases, with 16 bases left between them. The CDR3 extends over 14 amino acids. CDR1 is MNHEY, CDR2 SVGAGI, per germline.

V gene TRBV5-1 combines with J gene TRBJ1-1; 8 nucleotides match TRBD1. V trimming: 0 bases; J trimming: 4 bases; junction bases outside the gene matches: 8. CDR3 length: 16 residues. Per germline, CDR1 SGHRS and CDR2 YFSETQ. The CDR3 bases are TGCGCCAGCAGCTTGGGGACAGGGTCCGTGAGCACTGAAGCTTTCTTT. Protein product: CASSLGTGSVSTEAFF.

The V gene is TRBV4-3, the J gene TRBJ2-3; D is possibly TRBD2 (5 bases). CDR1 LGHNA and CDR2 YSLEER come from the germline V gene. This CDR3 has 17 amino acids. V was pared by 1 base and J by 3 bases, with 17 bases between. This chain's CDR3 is CASSQGVSGILTDTQYF. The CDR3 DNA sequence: TGCGCCAGCAGCCAAGGAGTAAGCGGCATATTGACAGATACGCAGTATTTT.

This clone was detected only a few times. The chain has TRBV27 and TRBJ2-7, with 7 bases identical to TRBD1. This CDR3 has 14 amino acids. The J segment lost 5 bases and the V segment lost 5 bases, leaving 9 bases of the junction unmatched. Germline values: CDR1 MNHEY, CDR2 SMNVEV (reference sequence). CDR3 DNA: TGTGCCAGCAGTCCCGGGACAGCTCCCAACGAGCAGTACTTC. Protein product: CASSPGTAPNEQYF.

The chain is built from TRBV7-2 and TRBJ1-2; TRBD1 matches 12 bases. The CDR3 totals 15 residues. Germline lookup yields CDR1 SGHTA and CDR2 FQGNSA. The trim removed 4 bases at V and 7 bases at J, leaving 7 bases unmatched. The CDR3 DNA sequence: TGTGCCAGCAGCTCCCCGGGACAGGGGGCATTTGGCTACACCTTC. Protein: CASSSPGQGAFGYTF. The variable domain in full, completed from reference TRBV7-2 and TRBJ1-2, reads GAGVSQSPSNKVTEKGKDVELRCDPISGHTALYWYRQSLGQGLEFLIYFQGNSAPDKSGLPSDRFSAERTGGSVSTLTIQRTQQEDSAVYLCASSSPGQGAFGYTFGSGTRLTVV.

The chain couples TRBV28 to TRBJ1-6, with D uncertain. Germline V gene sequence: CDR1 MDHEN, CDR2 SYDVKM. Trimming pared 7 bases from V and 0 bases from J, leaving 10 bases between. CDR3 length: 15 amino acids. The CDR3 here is CASNSGLSYNSPLHF. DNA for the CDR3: TGTGCCAGCAACTCAGGACTCTCCTATAATTCACCCCTCCACTTT.

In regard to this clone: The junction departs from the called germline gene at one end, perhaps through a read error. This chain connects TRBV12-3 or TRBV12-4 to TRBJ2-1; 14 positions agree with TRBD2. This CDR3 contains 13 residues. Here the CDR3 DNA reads TGTGCCAGCAGTTCCGGGACTAGCGGGAGCAGTCTCTTC. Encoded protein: CASSSGTSGSSLF.

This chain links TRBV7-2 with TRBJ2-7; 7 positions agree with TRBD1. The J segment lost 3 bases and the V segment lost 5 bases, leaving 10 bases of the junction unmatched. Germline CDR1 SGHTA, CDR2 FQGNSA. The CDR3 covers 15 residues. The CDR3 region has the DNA TGTGCCAGCAGCCTCGAGAGTGACAGGGACTACGAGCAGTACTTC. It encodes CASSLESDRDYEQYF.

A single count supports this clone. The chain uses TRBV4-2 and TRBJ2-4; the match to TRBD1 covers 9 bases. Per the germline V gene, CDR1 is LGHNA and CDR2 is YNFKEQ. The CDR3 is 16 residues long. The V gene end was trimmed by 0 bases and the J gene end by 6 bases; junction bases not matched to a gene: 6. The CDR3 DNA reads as TGTGCCAGCAGCCAAGATCTAGGGGGACAGGGAAACATTCAGTACTTC. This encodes CASSQDLGGQGNIQYF.

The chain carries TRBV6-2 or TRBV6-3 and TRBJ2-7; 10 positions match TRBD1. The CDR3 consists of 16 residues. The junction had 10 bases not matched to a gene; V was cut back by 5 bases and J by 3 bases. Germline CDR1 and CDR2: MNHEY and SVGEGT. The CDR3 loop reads CASSAGRDRGDYEQYF. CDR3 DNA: TGTGCCAGCAGTGCCGGCCGGGACAGGGGTGACTACGAGCAGTACTTC.

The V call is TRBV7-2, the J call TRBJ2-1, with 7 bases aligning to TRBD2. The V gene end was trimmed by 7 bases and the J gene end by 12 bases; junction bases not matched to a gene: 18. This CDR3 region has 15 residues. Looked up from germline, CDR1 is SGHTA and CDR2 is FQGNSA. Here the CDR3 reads CASNLGASGPRGQFF. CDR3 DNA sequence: TGTGCCAGCAACCTCGGGGCTAGCGGCCCCCGGGGGCAGTTCTTC.

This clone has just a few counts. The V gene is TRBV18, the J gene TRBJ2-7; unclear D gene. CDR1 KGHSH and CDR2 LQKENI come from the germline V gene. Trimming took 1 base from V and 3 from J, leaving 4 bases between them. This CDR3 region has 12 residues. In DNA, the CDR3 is TGTGCCAGCTCACCACTCGGCTACGAGCAGTACTTC. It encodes CASSPLGYEQYF.

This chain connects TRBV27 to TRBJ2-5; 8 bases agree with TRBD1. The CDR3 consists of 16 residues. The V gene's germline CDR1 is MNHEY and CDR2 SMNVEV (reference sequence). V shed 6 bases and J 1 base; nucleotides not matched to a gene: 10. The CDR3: CASRLRGRGSQETQYF. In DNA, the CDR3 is TGTGCCAGCAGACTCAGGGGGCGCGGGTCCCAAGAGACCCAGTACTTC.

CDR3 DNA: TGTGCCAGCAGCGGGCGGGGGTTAACCGGGGAGCTGTTTTTT. It yields the protein CASSGRGLTGELFF. The chain is built from TRBV9 and TRBJ2-2; 7 positions agree with TRBD2. Germline V lookup: CDR1 SGDLS, CDR2 YYNGEE. J gave up 5 bases and V 3 bases, and 4 bases lay outside the gene matches. The CDR3 contains 14 residues.

CDR3 sequence: CASSLVRGNTGELFF. CDR3 nucleotides: TGTGCCAGCAGCTTAGTTAGGGGTAACACCGGGGAGCTGTTTTTT. V gene TRBV11-3 combines with J gene TRBJ2-2; D possibly corresponds to TRBD1 (5 bases). V was shortened by 1 base and J by 2 bases, with 8 bases between the two germline ends. CDR1 and CDR2 from the germline V gene are SGHNT and YENEEA. This CDR3 is 15 amino acids long.

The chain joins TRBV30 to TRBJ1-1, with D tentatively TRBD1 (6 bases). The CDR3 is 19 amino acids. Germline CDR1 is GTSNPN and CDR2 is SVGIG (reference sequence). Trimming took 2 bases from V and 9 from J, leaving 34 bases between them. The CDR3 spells CAWSSSPPHVPLQGWKAFF. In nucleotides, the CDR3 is TGTGCCTGGAGTAGCTCACCTCCACATGTGCCTTTACAGGGATGGAAAGCTTTCTTT.

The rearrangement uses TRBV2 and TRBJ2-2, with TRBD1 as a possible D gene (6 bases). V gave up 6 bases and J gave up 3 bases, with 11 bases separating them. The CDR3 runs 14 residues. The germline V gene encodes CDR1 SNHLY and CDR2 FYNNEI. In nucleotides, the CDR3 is TGTGCCAGCAGAGCCGGGACACACACCGGGGAGCTGTTTTTT. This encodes CASRAGTHTGELFF.